The 18 T cell receptor beta chains below all came from one sample that was sequenced in a study of metastatic and nonmetastatic thyroid tumors. Thyroid surgery had not been preceded by any treatment in any patient. MiXCR re-clonotyped the PCR reads for TCRdb. This sample has around 23,000 clones; more than 12% occur once, and the top ten carry roughly 15%. The sample comprised tumor tissue. Receptor source: a female donor with papillary thyroid cancer or a benign thyroid nodule (not recorded which). Some clones in this sample may be carry-over from other donors' samples.

The sample holds a few counts of this clone. The V call is TRBV6-2 or TRBV6-3, the J call TRBJ1-1; 10 nucleotides match TRBD1. Germline loops: CDR1 MNHEY, CDR2 SVGEGT. This CDR3 spans 18 amino acids. Losses at the gene ends were 5 bases for V and 1 base for J; bases not matched to a gene: 13. In nucleotides, the CDR3 is TGTGCCAGCAGTATTCGCCCGGGACAGGGGCTCCAGAACACTGAAGCTTTCTTT. It is translated as CASSIRPGQGLQNTEAFF.

Only a few counts were recorded for this clone. The chain has TRBV6-6 and TRBJ2-7; D is perhaps TRBD1 or TRBD2 (5 bases each). V lost 6 bases, J lost 1 base, and 19 bases lay in between. In germline, CDR1 is MNHNY, CDR2 SVGAGI (reference sequence). The CDR3 spans 16 residues. CDR3 region: CASRGPYEGRSYEQYF. Here the CDR3 DNA reads TGTGCCAGCAGGGGCCCGTATGAGGGGCGGTCCTACGAGCAGTACTTC.

The rearrangement links TRBV15 to TRBJ2-5, with D possibly TRBD2 on 5 matching bases. CDR3 size: 14 residues. Trimming removed 1 base at V and 4 bases at J, with 10 bases between. Per germline, CDR1 LNHNV and CDR2 YYDKDF (reference sequence). CDR3 protein: CATSRVSGGETQYF. CDR3 in DNA: TGTGCCACCAGCAGAGTGAGCGGTGGAGAGACCCAGTACTTC. The whole variable domain, filled in from reference TRBV15 and TRBJ2-5, reads DAMVIQNPRYQVTQFGKPVTLSCSQTLNHNVMYWYQQKSSQAPKLLFHYYDKDFNNEADTPDNFQSRRPNTSFCFLDIRSPGLGDTAMYLCATSRVSGGETQYFGPGTRLLVL.

The chain recombines TRBV20-1 with TRBJ2-1; D is possibly TRBD2 (5 bases). Per germline, CDR1 DFQATT and CDR2 SNEGSKA (reference sequence). This CDR3 comprises 14 residues. Trimming removed 3 bases at V and 4 bases at J, with 13 bases between. The CDR3 DNA reads as TGCAGTGCTAGCCTCCCTGAGGGTTACAATGAGCAGTTCTTC. Residues: CSASLPEGYNEQFF.

Ten or more counts support this clone. The CDR3 DNA follows: TGTGCCAGCAGTACCTACGGGGTGACTAATGAAAAACTGTTTTTT. It encodes CASSTYGVTNEKLFF. The chain has TRBV27 and TRBJ1-4; no firm D call. The germline gives CDR1 MNHEY, CDR2 SMNVEV (reference sequence). With 5 bases removed from V and 2 bases from J, the gap between germline ends came to 12 bases. CDR3 length equals 15 residues.

The chain is built from TRBV7-3 and TRBJ2-3, with 7 bases identical to TRBD2. The CDR3 extends over 16 amino acids. The germline V gene encodes CDR1 SGHTA and CDR2 FQGTGA. J was trimmed by 5 bases and V by 7 bases; bases with no gene match: 15. CDR3 nucleotides: TGTGCCAGCATCCCGGACCGACTAGCTGGAGGAGATACGCAGTATTTT. Protein sequence: CASIPDRLAGGDTQYF.

This clone came up many times. The CDR3 does not close with the conserved phenylalanine or tryptophan, likely indicating a read error. V usage is TRBV12-3 or TRBV12-4 and J usage is TRBJ2-7, with 8 bases aligning to TRBD2. There are 14 residues in the CDR3. V lost 8 bases, J lost 2 bases, and 8 bases stayed unmatched. In nucleotides, the CDR3 is TGTGCCAGCGCCCCGGGACTAGATACCTACGAGCAGTACCTC. It yields the protein CASAPGLDTYEQYL.

This clone showed up many times. The chain couples TRBV12-3 or TRBV12-4 to TRBJ2-7; D ambiguous. The CDR3 sequence is 14 residues long. V lost 4 bases, J lost 4 bases, and 14 bases lay in between. The CDR3 region is CASSSILDKYEQYF. For the CDR3, the DNA is TGTGCCAGCAGTTCAATCCTAGACAAGTACGAGCAGTACTTC.

A remark on this clone: A much larger clone lies a single base off, so this may be a read error. The V and J genes are TRBV7-2 and TRBJ2-2, with 7 positions matching TRBD2. Germline V gene lookup returns CDR1 SGHTA and CDR2 FQGNSA. The CDR3 totals 15 residues. The CDR3 region is CASSLGAGMTGEPFF. In nucleotides, the CDR3 is TGTGCCAGCAGCTTAGGAGCGGGGATGACCGGGGAGCCGTTTTTT.

The CDR3 DNA is TGCGCCAGCAGCTTGGCACTAGCGGGACTCGATGAGCAGTTCTTC. As protein: CASSLALAGLDEQFF. This chain connects TRBV5-1 to TRBJ2-1; 10 nucleotides agree with TRBD2. CDR1 and CDR2 (germline): SGHRS, YFSETQ. The CDR3 spans 15 residues. V lost 0 bases to trimming and J lost 8 bases; unmatched junction nucleotides: 5.

This clone showed up many times. The rearrangement uses TRBV7-2 and TRBJ2-1; unclear D gene. Trimming left V 6 bases short and J 5 bases short, with 11 bases between. The CDR3 runs 13 residues. The V gene's germline CDR1 is SGHTA and CDR2 FQGNSA. The CDR3 loop is CASSHYLDNEQFF. The CDR3 DNA follows: TGTGCCAGCAGTCATTACTTAGACAATGAGCAGTTCTTC.

Comments on this clone: This may arise from a read error, as a much more abundant clone is one base away. This specimen includes other DNA sequences encoding the same CDR3. This rearrangement joins TRBV10-3 to TRBJ2-2; D tentatively fits TRBD1 or TRBD2 (5 bases each). In germline, CDR1 is ENHRY, CDR2 SYGVKD. This CDR3 is 14 amino acids long. For the CDR3, the DNA is TGTGCCCTCAGCCGGGACCCGACCGGAGGGGAGCTGTTTTTT. It encodes CALSRDPTGGELFF.

In its sample, this clone was seen a few times. The chain recombines TRBV2 with TRBJ2-7, with 9 bases aligning to TRBD2. This CDR3 spans 14 amino acids. The V gene end was trimmed by 6 bases and the J gene end by 11 bases; junction bases not matched to a gene: 14. Germline values: CDR1 SNHLY, CDR2 FYNNEI. CDR3 DNA sequence: TGTGCCAGCAGCGAGATTGCGGGAGGGAGAGAGGAGTACTTC. Its translation: CASSEIAGGREEYF.

This clone is labeled as medium-sized. The same CDR3 is also encoded by other DNA sequences in this sample. The chain has TRBV5-1 and TRBJ2-7; 10 bases fit TRBD1. The germline V gene encodes CDR1 SGHRS and CDR2 YFSETQ. The CDR3 consists of 15 residues. The V and J ends lost 0 bases and 7 bases, in that order; junction bases with no gene match: 7. CDR3 protein: CASSLAGTGEEEQYF. CDR3 in DNA: TGCGCCAGCAGCTTGGCCGGGACAGGGGAGGAAGAGCAGTACTTC.

The table lists this clone with many counts. Just one base apart from a much larger clone, this may be a read error. CDR3 amino acids: CASISGQGMRDEQFF. The CDR3, as DNA: TGTGCCAGCATCTCGGGACAGGGAATGAGGGATGAGCAGTTCTTC. The V gene is TRBV28, the J gene TRBJ2-1; TRBD1 matches at 9 bases. V lost 7 bases to trimming and J lost 8 bases; unmatched junction nucleotides: 12. The CDR3 has 15 residues. The V gene's germline CDR1 is MDHEN and CDR2 SYDVKM.

This clone occurred once. The J gene is TRBJ2-3, the V gene TRBV28; D gene uncertain. CDR3 length: 13 amino acids. V lost 2 bases and J 6 bases, leaving 9 bases between the germline ends. Germline V gene data show CDR1 as MDHEN and CDR2 as SYDVKM. Here the CDR3 reads CASSLPSRDTQYF. CDR3 sequence (DNA): TGTGCCAGCAGTTTACCTAGTAGGGATACGCAGTATTTT.

This clone was seen many times. This may stem from a read error, because a much larger clone lies one nucleotide away. The chain has TRBV6-1 and TRBJ2-7; D remains unclear. Germline V gene data show CDR1 as MNHNS and CDR2 as SASEGT. The CDR3 loop spans 13 amino acids. The CDR3 DNA sequence: TGTGCCGGCAGTCCGTTGACTCACTACGAGCAGTACTTC. Amino acid sequence: CAGSPLTHYEQYF.

The chain combines TRBV20-1 with TRBJ2-7, with D perhaps TRBD2 (5 bases). CDR3 length: 11 residues. CDR1 is DFQATT and CDR2 is SNEGSKA in the germline V gene (reference sequence). The DNA for the CDR3 is TGCAGCTCAGGACTGCTCTACGAGCAGTACTTC. Protein product: CSSGLLYEQYF.